These T cell receptor beta chains were read from a single sample in a study of blood T cell repertoires in COVID-19. Profiling relied on immunoSEQ multiplex PCR, and the TCRdb table lists in-frame clones only, not all of them. The data hold approximately 100,000 clones, with 88% observed a single time. Sequencing input: peripheral blood. The receptors stem from a human donor in a cohort sampled during active COVID-19. Both conserved end residues are part of each CDR3. Each record gives: J gene, D gene, V gene, clone size, CDR3 protein, CDR3 DNA. D genes are given only for firm matches. A clone size is listed for some rows: how often the clone was seen (once, few, many), or a class if it is expanded.

TRBJ2-1,-,TRBV7-7,-,CASSTRWTDNNEQFF,TGTGCTAGCAGCACTCGTTGGACAGATAACAATGAGCAGTTCTTC
TRBJ1-4,-,TRBV14,-,CASSQLFGRGEKLFF,TGTGCCAGCAGCCAACTATTCGGGAGAGGCGAAAAACTGTTTTTT
TRBJ1-1,-,TRBV19,-,CASSKTHQGSTEAFF,TGTGCCAGTAGTAAAACCCATCAGGGGAGCACTGAAGCTTTCTTT
TRBJ2-3,-,TRBV7-9,-,CASSFERVITDTQYF,TGTGCCAGCAGCTTCGAGCGGGTAATCACAGATACGCAGTATTTT
TRBJ1-6,-,TRBV5-1,-,CASENSPLHF,TGCGCCAGCGAGAATTCACCCCTCCACTTT
TRBJ1-2,TRBD1,TRBV16,-,CASSQLKQGGQGYTF,TGTGCCAGCAGCCAATTAAAACAGGGGGGTCAAGGCTACACCTTC
TRBJ2-4,TRBD2,TRBV18,once,CASSPVQSSGAQSQYF,TGTGCCAGCTCACCGGTTCAGTCGAGCGGGGCACAATCGCAGTACTTC
TRBJ2-5,TRBD1,TRBV14,-,CASSPGQATWETQYF,TGTGCCAGCAGCCCGGGACAGGCCACATGGGAGACCCAGTACTTC
TRBJ1-4,-,TRBV5-5,-,CASGQGGRINEKLFF,TGTGCCAGCGGGCAGGGTGGACGGATTAATGAAAAACTGTTTTTT
TRBJ2-1,TRBD2,TRBV3-1/TRBV3-2,-,CASSTPSGRRSYNEQFF,TGTGCCAGCAGCACCCCTAGCGGGAGGAGGTCCTACAATGAGCAGTTCTTC
TRBJ2-3,-,TRBV18,-,CASSPPQGPSTDTQYF,TGTGCCAGCTCACCTCCGCAGGGGCCGAGCACAGATACGCAGTATTTT
TRBJ2-7,-,TRBV7-6,-,CASSRQVSYEQYF,TGTGCCAGCAGCAGACAGGTCTCCTACGAGCAGTACTTC
TRBJ2-7,-,TRBV18,-,CASSPRLTASYEQYF,TGTGCCAGCTCACCACGGCTGACAGCCTCCTACGAGCAGTACTTC
TRBJ1-3,TRBD1,TRBV18,-,CASSSGTGIGNTIYF,TGTGCCAGCTCCTCCGGGACAGGTATCGGAAACACCATATATTTT
TRBJ1-4,TRBD1,TRBV24-1,-,CATSDAGQGNREKLFF,TGTGCCACCAGTGATGCTGGACAGGGGAATAGGGAAAAACTGTTTTTT
TRBJ1-2,TRBD1,TRBV25-1,-,CASSEYGTGDGYTF,TGTGCCAGCAGTGAATATGGGACAGGGGACGGCTACACCTTC
TRBJ2-2,TRBD1,TRBV7-7,-,CASSRDRVGTGELFF,TGTGCTAGCAGCCGGGACAGGGTCGGCACCGGGGAGCTGTTTTTT
TRBJ1-5,-,TRBV11-2,-,CASSNPGGVQPQHF,TGTGCCAGCTCCAACCCCGGGGGGGTTCAGCCCCAGCATTTT
TRBJ2-7,-,TRBV30,-,CAWSASSYEQYF,TGTGCCTGGAGTGCTAGCTCCTACGAGCAGTACTTC
TRBJ2-2,TRBD1,TRBV7-2,-,CASSWTGGDTGELFF,TGTGCCAGCAGCTGGACAGGGGGGGACACCGGGGAGCTGTTTTTT
TRBJ2-5,TRBD1,TRBV9,once,CASSGTGGETQYF,TGTGCCAGCAGCGGGACAGGGGGGGAGACCCAGTACTTC
TRBJ2-3,TRBD2,TRBV7-2,-,CASSYTSGGGGSTDTQYF,TGTGCCAGCAGCTACACTAGCGGAGGGGGGGGTAGCACAGATACGCAGTATTTT
TRBJ2-1,-,TRBV28,-,CASSLPITGRVYNEQFF,TGTGCCAGCAGTTTGCCGATTACAGGGAGGGTTTACAATGAGCAGTTCTTC
TRBJ1-2,-,TRBV12-3/TRBV12-4,few,CASSLSNGGYTF,TGTGCCAGCAGTTTATCCAATGGCGGCTACACCTTC
TRBJ2-1,TRBD2,TRBV12-5,-,CASGLSNSGRVRNEQFF,TGTGCTAGTGGTTTGTCAAATAGCGGGAGGGTCCGGAATGAGCAGTTCTTC
TRBJ1-5,-,TRBV30,-,CAWSTGQVPYSNQPQHF,TGTGCCTGGAGTACGGGACAAGTCCCCTATAGCAATCAGCCCCAGCATTTT
TRBJ1-2,-,TRBV7-9,-,CASSLGPDGYTF,TGTGCCAGCAGCTTAGGTCCGGATGGCTACACCTTC
TRBJ2-3,-,TRBV12-3/TRBV12-4,-,CASSFILADTQYF,TGTGCCAGCAGTTTCATTTTAGCAGATACGCAGTATTTT
TRBJ1-2,-,TRBV5-5,-,CASSSQGFEDNYGYTF,TGTGCCAGCAGCTCGCAGGGTTTTGAGGATAACTATGGCTACACCTTC
TRBJ2-5,-,TRBV6-2/TRBV6-3,once,CASSNPKETQYF,TGTGCCAGCAGTAATCCAAAAGAGACCCAGTACTTC
TRBJ2-7,TRBD1,TRBV19,-,CASSIRTGSPAYEQYF,TGTGCCAGTAGTATCCGGACAGGCTCGCCCGCCTACGAGCAGTACTTC
TRBJ1-5,-,TRBV28,-,CASSRQNYNQPQHF,TGTGCCAGCAGTCGACAGAACTACAATCAGCCCCAGCATTTT
TRBJ1-5,-,TRBV21-1,-,CASSLKRETPVHPQHF,TGTGCCAGCAGCCTTAAGCGGGAAACACCCGTCCATCCCCAGCATTTT
TRBJ2-5,-,TRBV3-1/TRBV3-2,once,CASSVAAEETQYF,TGTGCCAGCAGCGTAGCGGCCGAAGAGACCCAGTACTTC
TRBJ2-1,TRBD2,TRBV5-6,once,CASSFVGLVYNEQFF,TGTGCCAGCAGCTTCGTAGGACTAGTCTACAATGAGCAGTTCTTC
TRBJ2-3,-,TRBV5-1,-,CASTGQTTDTQYF,TGCGCCAGTACGGGACAAACGACAGATACGCAGTATTTT
TRBJ2-7,TRBD1,TRBV11-2,-,CASSLQAGTGVYEQYF,TGTGCCAGCAGCTTGCAGGCCGGGACAGGGGTTTACGAGCAGTACTTC
TRBJ1-1,-,TRBV7-9,-,CASSSAAEAFF,TGTGCCAGCAGCTCAGCCGCTGAAGCTTTCTTT
TRBJ2-3,-,TRBV3-1/TRBV3-2,-,CASSQRVSTDTQYF,TGTGCCAGCAGCCAGCGGGTTAGCACAGATACGCAGTATTTT
TRBJ1-4,TRBD1,TRBV23-1,-,CASSQSWTGSIPTNEKLFF,TGCGCCAGCAGTCAATCATGGACAGGGAGTATCCCAACTAATGAAAAACTGTTTTTT
TRBJ1-6,-,TRBV21-1,-,CASSKVGGSNSPLHF,TGTGCCAGCAGCAAAGTGGGGGGTTCTAATTCACCCCTCCACTTT
TRBJ2-7,-,TRBV5-6,-,CASSIGGSYEQYF,TGTGCCAGCAGCATCGGAGGCAGCTACGAGCAGTACTTC